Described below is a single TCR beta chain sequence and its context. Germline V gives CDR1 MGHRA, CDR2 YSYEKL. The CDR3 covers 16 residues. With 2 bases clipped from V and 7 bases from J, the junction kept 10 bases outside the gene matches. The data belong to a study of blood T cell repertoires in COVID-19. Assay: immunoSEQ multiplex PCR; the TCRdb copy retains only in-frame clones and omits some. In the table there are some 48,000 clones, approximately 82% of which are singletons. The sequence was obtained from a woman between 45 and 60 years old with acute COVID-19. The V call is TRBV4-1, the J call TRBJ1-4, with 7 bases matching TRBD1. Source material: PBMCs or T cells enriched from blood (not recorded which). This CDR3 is CASSQSDRTGFEKLFF. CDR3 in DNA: TGCGCCAGCAGCCAATCCGACAGGACAGGATTTGAAAAACTGTTTTTT.